This T cell receptor (beta chain) was identified during a study of T cells in Graves' hyperthyroidism and ophthalmopathy. Study conclusions and caveats: Ophthalmopathy was separated from stable hyperthyroidism by a 13 V-J model. Prediction of ophthalmopathy progression came a median roughly 7.1 months pre-onset.

The source material, RNA transcripts, was used to amplify TCR beta CDR3 regions. In the first-round RT-PCR of the TCR CDR3, the HTBI primer set was used. Each CDR3 protein gets one entry after TCRdb re-called the multiplex PCR reads with MiXCR. The sample records hundreds of thousands of distinct CDR3 sequences, about half being singletons. To note about this clonotype: The antigen is undetermined.

The V end lost 10 bases, the J end lost 3 bases, and 21 bases lay between the germline ends. Germline V gene lookup returns CDR1 ENHRY and CDR2 SYGVKD. The CDR3 sequence is 15 residues long. This clonotype originated in a woman younger than 35 with Graves' hyperthyroidism. Specimen: peripheral blood or thyroid tissue (not recorded which). The rearrangement links TRBV10-3 to TRBJ2-5; D is possibly TRBD2 (7 bases). The DNA of the CDR3 is TGTGCCAGCACCCCAGCGGGACACCCTAAAGAGACCCAGTACTTC. Protein sequence: CASTPAGHPKETQYF.